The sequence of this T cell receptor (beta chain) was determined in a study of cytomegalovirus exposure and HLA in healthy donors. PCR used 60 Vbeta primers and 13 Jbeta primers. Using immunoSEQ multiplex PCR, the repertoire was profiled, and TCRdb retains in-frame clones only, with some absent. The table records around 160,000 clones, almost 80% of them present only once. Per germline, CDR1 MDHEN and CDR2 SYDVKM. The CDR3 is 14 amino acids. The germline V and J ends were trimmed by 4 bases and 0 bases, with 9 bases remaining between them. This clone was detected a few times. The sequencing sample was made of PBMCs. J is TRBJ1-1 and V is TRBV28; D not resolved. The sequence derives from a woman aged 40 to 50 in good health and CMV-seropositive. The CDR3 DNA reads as TGTGCCAGCAGTTGGAGGTGGTTGAACACTGAAGCTTTCTTT. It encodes CASSWRWLNTEAFF.